The 21 T cell receptor beta chains reported below all come from one sample, sequenced in a study of naive and memory T cell subsets. The SP2 primer and nested alpha and beta constant region primers amplified ligated cDNA in four rounds. TCRdb re-called the 5' RACE reads through MiXCR, storing one row per CDR3 protein. The sample yields more than 55,000 distinct CDR3 sequences, 7.6% seen once. The library had UMIs added by 3' ligation of an oligonucleotide to TCR cDNA. Every receptor here comes from a female donor in good health.

This clonotype was seen at least ten times. V and J are TRBV6-1 and TRBJ1-5; 11 bases map to TRBD1. J lost 7 bases, V lost 8 bases, and 10 bases had no gene match. The germline CDR1 and CDR2 sequences are MNHNS and SASEGT. The CDR3 totals 15 residues. CDR3 bases: TGTGCCAGCGCGGACAGGGGGCTGGATAGACAGCCCCAGCATTTT. Translated: CASADRGLDRQPQHF.

In its sample, this clonotype was seen many times. This chain links TRBV6-6 with TRBJ1-3; tentative D call: TRBD1 (6 bases). CDR1 is MNHNY and CDR2 is SVGAGI in the germline V gene (reference sequence). The CDR3 runs to 15 residues. V was shortened by 6 bases and J by 0 bases, with 12 bases between the two germline ends. Written as DNA, the CDR3 is TGTGCCAGCAGCAAGGGGGTCAACTCTGGAAACACCATATATTTT. It specifies CASSKGVNSGNTIYF.

At least ten counts were recorded for this clonotype. The chain uses TRBV20-1 and TRBJ2-2; D tentatively reads TRBD1 or TRBD2 (5 bases each). V was clipped by 6 bases and J by 1 base, with 9 bases between them. This CDR3 is 13 amino acids long. CDR1 is DFQATT and CDR2 is SNEGSKA in the germline V gene (reference sequence). Written as DNA, the CDR3 is TGCAGTGCCAGGGCGGGGAACACCGGGGAGCTGTTTTTT. Translating it yields CSARAGNTGELFF.

This clonotype was seen ten or more times. The genes are TRBV3-1 and TRBJ2-4; D is unclear. Trimming stripped 1 base from V and 1 base from J, with 11 bases between. Germline V lookup: CDR1 LGHDT, CDR2 YNNKEL (reference sequence). This CDR3 spans 16 amino acids. Written as DNA, the CDR3 is TGTGCCAGCAGCCAAGGCAGCCTGCCGGCCAAAAACATTCAGTACTTC. It translates to CASSQGSLPAKNIQYF.

This clonotype has at least ten counts. V and J are TRBV27 and TRBJ2-7; no clear D. V lost 5 bases and J 2 bases, leaving 10 bases between the germline ends. CDR3 length: 13 amino acids. In germline, CDR1 is MNHEY, CDR2 SMNVEV (reference sequence). CDR3 bases: TGTGCCAGCAGTCCCGTTGATGCCTACGAGCAGTACTTC. This sequence encodes CASSPVDAYEQYF.

The chain recombines TRBV4-1 with TRBJ1-4; 10 bases line up with TRBD1. The CDR3 loop spans 15 amino acids. V lost 4 bases to trimming and J lost 7 bases; unmatched junction nucleotides: 6. Germline-derived CDR1 and CDR2 are MGHRA and YSYEKL. The CDR3 DNA reads as TGCGCCAGCAGCCCAAAGGGACAGGGGAGTGAAAAACTGTTTTTT. This translates into CASSPKGQGSEKLFF.

In regard to this clonotype: Germline is not matched at one junction end, which may reflect a read error. J is TRBJ1-5 and V is TRBV2; D unclear. Germline V gene lookup returns CDR1 SNHLY and CDR2 FYNNEI. The CDR3 has 12 residues. CDR3 in amino acids: CASSGLYHPQHF. In DNA form, the CDR3 reads TGTGCCAGCAGTGGTCTCTATCATCCCCAGCATTTT.

This clonotype was counted at least ten times. The chain is built from TRBV6-5 and TRBJ2-7, with D unclear. CDR3 length: 14 residues. V lost 6 bases and J lost 2, with 14 bases in between. CDR1 and CDR2 from the germline V gene are MNHEY and SVGAGI. In DNA, the CDR3 is TGTGCCAGCAGACCCCCGGTCTCAGCCTACGAGCAGTACTTC. Residues: CASRPPVSAYEQYF.

The table lists this clonotype with many counts. The gene calls are TRBV20-1 and TRBJ1-5; D is undetermined. Trimming removed 3 bases at V and 2 bases at J, with 11 bases between. The CDR3 consists of 14 residues. Germline-derived CDR1 and CDR2 are DFQATT and SNEGSKA (reference sequence). CDR3 region: CSASPGFGNQPQHF. The CDR3 region has the DNA TGCAGTGCTAGCCCCGGGTTTGGCAATCAGCCCCAGCATTTT.

In its sample, this clonotype was seen many times. This chain links TRBV28 with TRBJ1-1, with D maybe TRBD1 (6 bases). This CDR3 is built from 15 residues. The germline V gene has CDR1 MDHEN and CDR2 SYDVKM. V was pared by 6 bases and J by 1 base, with 15 bases between. CDR3 bases: TGTGCCAGCAGCCTCTCGGGGGCCTCGAACACTGAAGCTTTCTTT. This encodes CASSLSGASNTEAFF.

The table lists this clonotype with many counts. The chain combines TRBV11-2 with TRBJ2-3, with a possible D match to TRBD1 (6 bases). CDR1 is SGHAT and CDR2 is FQNNGV in the germline V gene. The CDR3 spans 17 residues. V was clipped by 0 bases and J by 5 bases, with 18 bases between them. CDR3 sequence reads: CASSLEWGRGRKDTQYF. As DNA, the CDR3 is TGTGCCAGCAGCTTAGAGTGGGGCAGGGGAAGGAAAGATACGCAGTATTTT.

This clonotype was detected ten times or more. This chain uses TRBV3-2 with TRBJ2-6; the table assigns TRBD1, which was not confirmed against the DNA. TRBV3-2 is deemed a pseudogene. CDR3 length equals 18 residues. The CDR3 region has the DNA TGTGCCAGCAGCCAAGAAGAGGGGGTAGTCTCTGGGGCCAACGTCCTGACTTTC. Translated: CASSQEEGVVSGANVLTF.

This clonotype was found a few times. The chain employs TRBV7-3 and TRBJ1-4; TRBD1 matches 9 bases. The ends lost 5 bases at V and 4 bases at J; junction bases unmatched: 8. Germline V gene data show CDR1 as SGHTA and CDR2 as FQGTGA. The CDR3 loop spans 16 amino acids. CDR3 sequence reads: CASSPTGGTHNEKLFF. DNA of the CDR3: TGTGCCAGCAGCCCGACAGGGGGGACCCATAATGAAAAACTGTTTTTT.

This clonotype appeared a few times. V and J are TRBV30 and TRBJ2-7, with D hard to call. V lost 0 bases and J lost 5, with 8 bases in between. Germline V gives CDR1 GTSNPN, CDR2 SVGIG (reference sequence). The length of the CDR3 is 12 residues. DNA for the CDR3: TGTGCCTGGAGTGTGGTACCGGACGAGCAGTACTTC. It translates to CAWSVVPDEQYF.

Concerning this clonotype itself: Just one base apart from a much larger clone, this may be a read error. V and J are TRBV5-1 and TRBJ2-7; no reliable D call. The germline V gene encodes CDR1 SGHRS and CDR2 YFSETQ. The length of the CDR3 is 13 residues. With 2 bases removed from V and 3 bases from J, the gap between germline ends came to 9 bases. CDR3 loop: CASSFRFFYEQYF. CDR3 nucleotides: TGCGCCAGCAGCTTTAGATTCTTCTACGAGCAGTACTTC. The variable domain in full, with the rest retrieved from reference TRBV5-1 and TRBJ2-7, is KAGVTQTPRYLIKTRGQQVTLSCSPISGHRSVSWYQQTPGQGLQFLFEYFSETQRNKGNFPGRFSGRQFSNSRSEMNVSTLELGDSALYLCASSFRFFYEQYFGPGTRLTVT.

This clonotype has ten or more counts. The CDR3, as DNA: TGCGCCAGCAGCCTTCAGGGGGGTGAAGCTTTCTTT. It codes for CASSLQGGEAFF. The V gene is TRBV5-1, the J gene TRBJ1-1; 7 bases match TRBD1. The CDR3 is made up of 12 amino acids. Losses at the gene ends were 4 bases for V and 7 bases for J; bases not matched to a gene: 4. Germline CDR1 reads SGHRS; CDR2 reads YFSETQ.

This clonotype was detected a few times. This chain uses TRBV12-5 with TRBJ1-2; unclear D gene. The V and J ends lost 5 bases and 8 bases respectively, with 15 bases between them. This CDR3 is 13 amino acids long. In germline, CDR1 is LGHNT, CDR2 FRNRAP. The CDR3 DNA follows: TGTGCTAGTGGTGCCGGTTACTGGGGAGGCTACACCTTC. Its protein product is CASGAGYWGGYTF.

This clonotype was seen at least ten times. The chain carries TRBV29-1 and TRBJ1-2; TRBD1 might be the D (6 bases). Between the trimmed V and J ends, which lost 4 bases and 6 bases, there was a span of 6 bases. This CDR3 is 10 amino acids long. Per the germline V gene, CDR1 is SQVTM and CDR2 is ANQGSEA. In DNA form, the CDR3 reads TGCAGCGTTGCAGGGGATGGCTACACCTTC. It codes for CSVAGDGYTF.

The chain joins TRBV30 to TRBJ2-1; no clear D. V was trimmed by 1 base and J by 1 base, leaving 8 bases between them. This CDR3 is 14 amino acids long. The germline V gene has CDR1 GTSNPN and CDR2 SVGIG (reference sequence). The CDR3 DNA follows: TGTGCCTGGAGTGGGAAACCTTCCTACAATGAGCAGTTCTTC. Translation gives CAWSGKPSYNEQFF.

Ten or more counts support this clonotype. The chain joins TRBV20-1 to TRBJ1-5; TRBD1 matches at 8 bases. Germline values: CDR1 DFQATT, CDR2 SNEGSKA (reference sequence). With 3 bases clipped from V and 7 bases from J, the junction kept 8 bases outside the gene matches. The CDR3 contains 14 residues. The CDR3 is CSARGGQVNQPQHF. CDR3 coding DNA: TGCAGTGCTAGGGGGGGACAGGTAAACCAGCCCCAGCATTTT.

The chain recombines TRBV4-1 with TRBJ1-5; weak D call: TRBD1 (6 bases). The CDR3 runs 18 residues. Trimming pared 0 bases from V and 8 bases from J, leaving 23 bases between. CDR1 is MGHRA and CDR2 is YSYEKL in the germline V gene. CDR3 sequence (DNA): TGCGCCAGCAGCCAAGATTGGTTCGTGGAGGGGGTCATGGAGCCCCAGCATTTT. It yields the protein CASSQDWFVEGVMEPQHF.